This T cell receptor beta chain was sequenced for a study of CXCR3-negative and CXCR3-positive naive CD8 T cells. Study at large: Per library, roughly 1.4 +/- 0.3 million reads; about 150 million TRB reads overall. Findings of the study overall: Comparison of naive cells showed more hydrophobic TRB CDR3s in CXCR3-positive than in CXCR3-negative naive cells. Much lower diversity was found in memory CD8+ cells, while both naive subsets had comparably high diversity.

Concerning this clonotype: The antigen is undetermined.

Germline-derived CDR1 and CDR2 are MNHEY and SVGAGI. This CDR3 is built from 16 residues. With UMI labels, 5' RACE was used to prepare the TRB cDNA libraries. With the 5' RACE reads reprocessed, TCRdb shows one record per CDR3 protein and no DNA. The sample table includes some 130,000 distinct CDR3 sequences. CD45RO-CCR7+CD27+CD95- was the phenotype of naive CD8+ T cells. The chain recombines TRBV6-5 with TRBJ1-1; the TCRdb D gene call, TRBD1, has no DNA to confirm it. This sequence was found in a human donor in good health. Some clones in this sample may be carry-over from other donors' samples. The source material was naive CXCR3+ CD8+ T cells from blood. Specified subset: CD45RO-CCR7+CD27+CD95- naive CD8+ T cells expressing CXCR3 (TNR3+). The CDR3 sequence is CASSSQARQGGTEAFF.